This TCR beta chain was recorded in a study of prognosis after radiotherapy for stage I lung cancer. About the research overall: There were around 15 patients with newly diagnosed primary stage I lung tumors and five patients with oligometastatic NSCLC after surgical resection of the primary tumor.

Starting from genomic DNA, TCR beta CDR3 was amplified through two-round multiplex PCR. Primers specific to each TRBV and TRBJ gene drove first-round PCR. TCRdb passed the multiplex PCR reads through MiXCR, listing each CDR3 protein once. The table lists about 31,000 distinct CDR3 sequences, around 30% of them singletons, with roughly a third in the top ten. The table lists this clonotype with a count of one. The target antigen is unknown. Points from the study as a whole: The authors reported that TRBV and TRBJ gene usage differed between patients with and without metastases. Tumor specificity of expanded TCR clones went undetermined.

Germline CDR1 reads SGHTA; CDR2 reads FQGNSA. The CDR3 spans 16 residues. Deletions cut 4 bases from V and 3 bases from J, with 19 bases between. The chain carries TRBV7-2 and TRBJ2-7, with D possibly TRBD1 on 5 matching bases. The sample in question was PBMCs, obtained before or after stereotactic body radiation therapy (not recorded which). This TCR was recovered from a donor over 45 with non-small cell lung cancer. The CDR3 nucleotides read TGTGCCAGCAGCTCCTATGCCAGAGACAGCTACTACGAGCAGTACTTC. It codes for CASSSYARDSYYEQYF.